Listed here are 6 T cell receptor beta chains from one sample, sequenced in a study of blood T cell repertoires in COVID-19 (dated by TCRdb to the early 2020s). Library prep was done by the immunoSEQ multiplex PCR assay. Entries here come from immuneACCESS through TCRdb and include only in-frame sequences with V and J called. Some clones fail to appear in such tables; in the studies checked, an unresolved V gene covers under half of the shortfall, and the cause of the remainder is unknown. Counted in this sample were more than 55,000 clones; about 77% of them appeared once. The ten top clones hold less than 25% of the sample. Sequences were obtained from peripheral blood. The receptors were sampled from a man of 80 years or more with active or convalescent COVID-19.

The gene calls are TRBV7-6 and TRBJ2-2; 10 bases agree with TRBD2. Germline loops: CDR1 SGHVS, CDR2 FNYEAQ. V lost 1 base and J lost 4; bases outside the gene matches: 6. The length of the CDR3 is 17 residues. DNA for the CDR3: TGTGCCAGCAGCTTAGTTGCAGGACTAGCGGCCACCGGGGAGCTGTTTTTT. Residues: CASSLVAGLAATGELFF. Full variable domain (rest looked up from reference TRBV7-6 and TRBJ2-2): GAGVSQSPRYKVTKRGQDVALRCDPISGHVSLYWYRQALGQGPEFLTYFNYEAQQDKSGLPNDRFSAERPEGSISTLTIQRTEQRDSAMYRCASSLVAGLAATGELFFGEGSRLTVL.

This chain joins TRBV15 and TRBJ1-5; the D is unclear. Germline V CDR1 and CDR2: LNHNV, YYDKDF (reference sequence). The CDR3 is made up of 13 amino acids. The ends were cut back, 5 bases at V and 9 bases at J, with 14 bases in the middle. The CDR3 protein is CATSAQTDLPQHF. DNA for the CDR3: TGTGCCACCAGCGCCCAAACAGACCTGCCCCAGCATTTT.

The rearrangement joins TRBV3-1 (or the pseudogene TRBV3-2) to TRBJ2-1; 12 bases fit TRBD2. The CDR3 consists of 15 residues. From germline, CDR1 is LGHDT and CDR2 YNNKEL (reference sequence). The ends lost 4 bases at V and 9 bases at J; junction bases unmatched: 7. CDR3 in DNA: TGTGCCAGCAGCCCCTCTAGCGGGGGGGCGGGTGAGCAGTTCTTC. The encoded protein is CASSPSSGGAGEQFF.

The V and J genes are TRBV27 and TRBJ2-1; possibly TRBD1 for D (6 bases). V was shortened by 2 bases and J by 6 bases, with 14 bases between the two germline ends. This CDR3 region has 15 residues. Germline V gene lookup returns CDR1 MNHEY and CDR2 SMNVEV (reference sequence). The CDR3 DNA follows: TGTGCCAGCAGTTTAGAGACAGGAGTAGGCAATGAGCAGTTCTTC. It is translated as CASSLETGVGNEQFF.

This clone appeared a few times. The chain's CDR3 is CASRFSGSSYEQYF. The CDR3 nucleotides read TGTGCCAGCAGATTCAGCGGGAGTTCGTACGAGCAGTACTTC. The V and J genes are TRBV3-1 (or the pseudogene TRBV3-2) and TRBJ2-7; 8 bases fit TRBD2. CDR1 is LGHDT, CDR2 YNNKEL, per germline (reference sequence). This CDR3 has 14 residues. The V and J ends lost 6 bases and 4 bases, in that order; junction bases with no gene match: 8.

As DNA, the CDR3 is TGCGCCAGCAGCCAAGATTCTTACGAGCAGTACTTC. It translates to CASSQDSYEQYF. The gene calls are TRBV4-1 and TRBJ2-7, with D hard to call. V lost 0 bases and J 4 bases, leaving 4 bases between the germline ends. Germline CDR1 and CDR2: MGHRA and YSYEKL. There are 12 residues in the CDR3.